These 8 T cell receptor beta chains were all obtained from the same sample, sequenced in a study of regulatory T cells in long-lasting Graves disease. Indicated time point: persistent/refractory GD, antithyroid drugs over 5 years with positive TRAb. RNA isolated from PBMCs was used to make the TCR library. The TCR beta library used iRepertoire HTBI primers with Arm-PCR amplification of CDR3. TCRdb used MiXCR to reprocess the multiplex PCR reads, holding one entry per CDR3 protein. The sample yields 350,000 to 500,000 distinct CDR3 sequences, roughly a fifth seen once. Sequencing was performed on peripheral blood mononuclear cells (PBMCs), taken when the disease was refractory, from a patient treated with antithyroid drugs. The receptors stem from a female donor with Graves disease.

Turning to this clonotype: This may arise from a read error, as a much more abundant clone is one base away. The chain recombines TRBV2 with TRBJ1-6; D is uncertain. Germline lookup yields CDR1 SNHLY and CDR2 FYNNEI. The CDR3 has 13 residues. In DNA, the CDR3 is TGTGCCAGCGGTGATGGACCGCCTGGCCCCCTCCACTTT. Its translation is CASGDGPPGPLHF.

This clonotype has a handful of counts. The CDR3 region is CSAIGQTQETQYF. CDR3 sequence (DNA): TGCAGTGCTATCGGACAGACACAAGAGACCCAGTACTTC. The chain joins TRBV20-1 to TRBJ2-5, with a possible D match to TRBD1 (6 bases). CDR1 DFQATT and CDR2 SNEGSKA come from the germline V gene (reference sequence). The V and J ends lost 4 bases and 2 bases respectively, with 11 bases between them. The CDR3 spans 13 residues.

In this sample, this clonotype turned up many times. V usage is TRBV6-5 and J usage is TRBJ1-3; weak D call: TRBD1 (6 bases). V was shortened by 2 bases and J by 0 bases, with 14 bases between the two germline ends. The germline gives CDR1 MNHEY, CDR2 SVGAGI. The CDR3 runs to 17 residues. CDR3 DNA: TGTGCCAGCAGTTACACTCCGGGACAAAACTCTGGAAACACCATATATTTT. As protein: CASSYTPGQNSGNTIYF.

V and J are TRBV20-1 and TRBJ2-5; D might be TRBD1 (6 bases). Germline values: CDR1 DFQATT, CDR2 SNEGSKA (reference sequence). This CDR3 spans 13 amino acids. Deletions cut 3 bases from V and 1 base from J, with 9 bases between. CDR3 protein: CSASDRTQETQYF. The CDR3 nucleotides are TGCAGTGCTAGCGACAGGACCCAAGAGACCCAGTACTTC.

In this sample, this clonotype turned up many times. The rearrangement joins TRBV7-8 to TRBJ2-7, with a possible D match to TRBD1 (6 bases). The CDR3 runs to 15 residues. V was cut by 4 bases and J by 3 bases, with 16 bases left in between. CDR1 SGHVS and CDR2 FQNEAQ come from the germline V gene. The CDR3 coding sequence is TGTGCCAGCAGCTCGTCACCGGGACACAACTACGAGCAGTACTTC. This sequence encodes CASSSSPGHNYEQYF. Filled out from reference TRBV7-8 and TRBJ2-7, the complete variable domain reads GAGVSQSPRYKVAKRGQDVALRCDPISGHVSLFWYQQALGQGPEFLTYFQNEAQLDKSGLPSDRFFAERPEGSVSTLKIQRTQQEDSAVYLCASSSSPGHNYEQYFGPGTRLTVT.

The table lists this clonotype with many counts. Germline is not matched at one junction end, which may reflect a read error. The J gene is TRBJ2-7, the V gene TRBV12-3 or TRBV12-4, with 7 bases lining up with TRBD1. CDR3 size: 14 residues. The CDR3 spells CASSLADRAYEQYF. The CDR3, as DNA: TGTGCCAGCAGCTTAGCAGACAGGGCCTACGAGCAGTACTTC.

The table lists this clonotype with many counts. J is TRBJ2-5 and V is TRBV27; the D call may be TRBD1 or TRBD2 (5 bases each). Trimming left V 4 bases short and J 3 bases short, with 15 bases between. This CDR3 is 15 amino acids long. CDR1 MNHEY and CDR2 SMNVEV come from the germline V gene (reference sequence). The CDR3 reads CASSSPGAAKETQYF. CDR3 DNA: TGTGCCAGCAGTTCCCCCGGGGCGGCAAAAGAGACCCAGTACTTC.

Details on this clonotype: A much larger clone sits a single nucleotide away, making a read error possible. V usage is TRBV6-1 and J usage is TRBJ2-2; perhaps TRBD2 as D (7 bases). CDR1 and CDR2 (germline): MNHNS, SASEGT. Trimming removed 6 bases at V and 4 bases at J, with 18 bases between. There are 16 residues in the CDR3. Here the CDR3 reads CASSNYGGPSTGELFF. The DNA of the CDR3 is TGTGCCAGCAGCAACTACGGGGGGCCGAGCACCGGGGAGCTGTTTTTT.